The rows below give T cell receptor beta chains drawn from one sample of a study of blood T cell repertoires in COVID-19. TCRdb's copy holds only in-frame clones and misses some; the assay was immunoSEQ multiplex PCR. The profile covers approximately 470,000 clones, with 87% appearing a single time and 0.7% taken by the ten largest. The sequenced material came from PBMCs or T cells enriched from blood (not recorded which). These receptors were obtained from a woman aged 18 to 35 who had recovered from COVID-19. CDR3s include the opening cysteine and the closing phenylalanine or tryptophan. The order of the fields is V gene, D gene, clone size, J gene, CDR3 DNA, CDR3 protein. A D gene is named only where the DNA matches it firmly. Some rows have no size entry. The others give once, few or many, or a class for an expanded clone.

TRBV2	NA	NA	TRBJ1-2	TGTGCCAGCAGCCTATCGGGTACAGGGAGCGGCTACACCTTC	CASSLSGTGSGYTF
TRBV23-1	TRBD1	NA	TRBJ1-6	TGCGCCAGCAGTCAAGGGACAGGTTCTGGCAGAACCCTCCACTTT	CASSQGTGSGRTLHF
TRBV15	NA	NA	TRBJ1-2	TGTGCCACCAGCAGGCCGGGGTGGGACTATGGCTACACCTTC	CATSRPGWDYGYTF
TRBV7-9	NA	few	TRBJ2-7	TGTGCCAGCAGCCCGATAGGCAGGGTGAGGCACGAGCAGTACTTC	CASSPIGRVRHEQYF
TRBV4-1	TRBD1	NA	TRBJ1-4	TGCGCCAGCAGCCTTTCCCGGGACAGAAATGAAAAACTGTTTTTT	CASSLSRDRNEKLFF
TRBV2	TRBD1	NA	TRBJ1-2	TGTGCCAGGGGTCGAGGGACAGGGGCTAACAACTATGGCTACACCTTC	CARGRGTGANNYGYTF
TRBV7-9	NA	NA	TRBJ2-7	TGTGCCAGCAGCTTCCAGTGGGGGGACGAAGAGCAGTACTTC	CASSFQWGDEEQYF
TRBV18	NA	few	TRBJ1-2	TGTGCCAGCTCACCATTCGGGGGGGATGGCTACACCTTC	CASSPFGGDGYTF
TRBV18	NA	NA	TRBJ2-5	TGTGCCAGCTCACCAGGCAGCCAAGAGACCCAGTACTTC	CASSPGSQETQYF
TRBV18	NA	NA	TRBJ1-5	TGTGCCAGCGCATCCAGGGTTGATCAGCCCCAGCATTTT	CASASRVDQPQHF
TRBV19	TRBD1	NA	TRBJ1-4	TGTGCCAGCCGACAGGGGAGGTACGAAAAACTGTTTTTT	CASRQGRYEKLFF
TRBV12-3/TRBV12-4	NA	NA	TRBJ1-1	TGTGCCAGCAGTTTCGGGGAGACTGAAGCTTTCTTT	CASSFGETEAFF
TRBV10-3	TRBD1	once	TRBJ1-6	TGTGCCATCAGTGGAGGCGACAGGGGCTCTGCACCCCTCCACTTT	CAISGGDRGSAPLHF
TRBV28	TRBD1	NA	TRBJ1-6	TGTGCCAGCAGTTCCTCTGGGACAGGGGGAAATTCACCCCTCCACTTT	CASSSSGTGGNSPLHF
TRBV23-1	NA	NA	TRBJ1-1	TGCGCCAGCAGTCAATCGGGGAAGCGGGAGAACACTGAAGCTTTCTTT	CASSQSGKRENTEAFF
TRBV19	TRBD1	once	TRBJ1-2	TGTGCCAGTGACCCCGGGACAGGTGACGGCTACACCTTC	CASDPGTGDGYTF
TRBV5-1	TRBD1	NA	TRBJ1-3	TGCGCCAGCAGCTTCAATCCGATGCCCCGGGACAGGGGGTCTCTTGCGGGGAACACCATATATTTT	CASSFNPMPRDRGSLAGNTIYF
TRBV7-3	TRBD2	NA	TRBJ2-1	TGTGCCAGCAGCCACCCCTCCGGGACTAGCGCCGGTGAGCAGTTCTTC	CASSHPSGTSAGEQFF
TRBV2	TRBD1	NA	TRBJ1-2	TGTGCCAGCTATTATTATCAAGGGGGCGTGAGTTACACCTTC	CASYYYQGGVSYTF
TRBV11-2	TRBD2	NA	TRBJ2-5	TGTGCGACGGGGGGGGGCGGAGAGACCCAGTACTTC	CATGGGGETQYF
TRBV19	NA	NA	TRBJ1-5	TGTGCCAGTAGTATTGGAGGGGATAGCAATCAGCCCCAGCATTTT	CASSIGGDSNQPQHF
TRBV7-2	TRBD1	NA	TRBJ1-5	TGTGCCAGCAGCTCCGGAAGGGGGCCCGGGGCAATTCAGCCCCAGCATTTT	CASSSGRGPGAIQPQHF
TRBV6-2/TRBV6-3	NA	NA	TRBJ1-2	TGTGCCAGCAGCTATACAAAAAAAGGGGGAAGCTATGGCTACACCTTC	CASSYTKKGGSYGYTF
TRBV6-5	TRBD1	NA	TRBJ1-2	TGTGCCAGCAGTTACGGACAGGGAGCTAACTATGGCTACACCTTC	CASSYGQGANYGYTF
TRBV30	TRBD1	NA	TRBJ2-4	TGTGCCTGGAGTTCTAGATCTACCGGGACAGGGGTAGCCAAAAACATTCAGTACTTC	CAWSSRSTGTGVAKNIQYF
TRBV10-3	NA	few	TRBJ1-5	TGTGCCATCAGTGCCCTGAATCAGCCCCAGCATTTT	CAISALNQPQHF
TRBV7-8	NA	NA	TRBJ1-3	TGTGCCAGCAGCGCCGACCCAGGGCGCACGTCTGGAAACACCATATATTTT	CASSADPGRTSGNTIYF
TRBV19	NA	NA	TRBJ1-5	TGTGCCAGTAGTATTGGGGCGAGTCAGCCCCAGCATTTT	CASSIGASQPQHF
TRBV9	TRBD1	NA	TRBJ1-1	TGTGCCAGCAGCGTAGGGGACAGCACTGAAGCTTTCTTT	CASSVGDSTEAFF
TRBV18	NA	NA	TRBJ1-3	TGTGCCAGCTCACCATTCGCTTCGAGCTCTGGAAACACCATATATTTT	CASSPFASSSGNTIYF
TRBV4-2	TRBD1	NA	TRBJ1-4	TGTGCCAGCAGCCAAGTTAGGGGGCGCGGAGTTGGGGAAAGAAAGGAAAAACTGTTTTTT	CASSQVRGRGVGERKEKLFF
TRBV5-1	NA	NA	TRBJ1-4	TGCGCCAGCAGCTTGGGCAGCAGGGGTGGTGGTGAAAAACTGTTTTTT	CASSLGSRGGGEKLFF
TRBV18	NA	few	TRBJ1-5	TGTGCCAGCGACAACAGGAGAAGCAATCAGCCCCAGCATTTT	CASDNRRSNQPQHF
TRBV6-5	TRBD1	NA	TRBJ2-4	TGTGCCAGCGGGAAGACAGGGTGGGAAAACATTCAGTACTTC	CASGKTGWENIQYF
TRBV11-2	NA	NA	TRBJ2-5	TGTGCCAGCAGCTTAGATGGCGAGACAATGGAGACCCAGTACTTC	CASSLDGETMETQYF
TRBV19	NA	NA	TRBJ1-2	TGTGCCACTTCGGGAGAGGGCGGTAAGACTTACGGCTACACCTTC	CATSGEGGKTYGYTF
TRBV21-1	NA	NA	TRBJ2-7	TGTGCCAGCAGCAAGGGGAAGATGGCAGGAACTCGAAGGGGGAACCACGAGCAGTACTTC	CASSKGKMAGTRRGNHEQYF
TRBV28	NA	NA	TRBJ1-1	TGTGCCAGCAACCCGCGGGGAATTGGGGACACTGAAGCTTTCTTT	CASNPRGIGDTEAFF
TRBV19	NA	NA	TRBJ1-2	TGTGCCAGTAGTATAAGAACAGGGATACACGGAGGCTACACCTTC	CASSIRTGIHGGYTF
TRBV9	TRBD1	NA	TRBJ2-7	TGTGCCAGCAGCGTAGACGGGACAGGGGTGATCTACGAGCAGTACTTC	CASSVDGTGVIYEQYF
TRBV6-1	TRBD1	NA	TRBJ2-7	TGTGCCAGCAGTGAAGAGGGACAGAGGGCGGCGTACTTC	CASSEEGQRAAYF
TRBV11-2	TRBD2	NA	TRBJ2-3	TGTGCCAGCAGCTCCAGCGGGGTCCGCACAGATACGCAGTATTTT	CASSSSGVRTDTQYF
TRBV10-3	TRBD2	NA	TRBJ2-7	TGTGCCATCAGCATGGGACTAGCGGGGGCGCCCGCCTACGAGCAGTACTTC	CAISMGLAGAPAYEQYF
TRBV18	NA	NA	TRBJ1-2	TGTGCCAGCTCACCGGGACCGGAGGGCCTCTGGGGCTACACCTTC	CASSPGPEGLWGYTF
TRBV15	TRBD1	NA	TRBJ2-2	TGTGCCACCAGCAGAGTTTTCGGGACAGCCCTTATACTGAACACCGGGGAGCTGTTTTTT	CATSRVFGTALILNTGELFF
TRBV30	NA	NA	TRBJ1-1	TGTGCCTGGAGTTGGGGACTGGGTGGGATTGAAGCTTTCTTT	CAWSWGLGGIEAFF
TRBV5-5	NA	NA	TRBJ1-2	TGTGCCAGCAGCTTGGGGCCCAGGGGCAGCCACCTAGCCTATGGCTACACCTTC	CASSLGPRGSHLAYGYTF
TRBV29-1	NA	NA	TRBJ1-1	TGCAGCGTTGTCCAGGCCGTCGTCCACACTGAAGCTTTCTTT	CSVVQAVVHTEAFF